This T cell receptor (beta chain) is drawn from a study of beta chain features in type 1 diabetes. Study-level points and caveats: A pattern of fewer insertions and more deletions at VDJ junctions was seen in type 1 diabetes patients. Shortening that was moderate but significant affected the TCRB CDR3s of Type 1 diabetes patients in all four CD4+ subsets.

V shed 5 bases and J 3 bases; nucleotides not matched to a gene: 13. The CDR3 extends over 16 amino acids. Germline CDR1 SEHNR, CDR2 FQNEAQ (reference sequence). Every bit of the isolated RNA underwent reverse transcription, so sequencing read expressed TCRB transcripts. Only in-frame clones appear in the TCRdb table, and some are missing; sequencing was by immunoSEQ multiplex PCR. The sample has 900,000 or so clones, roughly a sixth seen once. This clone came up a few times. Its antigen is unknown. V gene TRBV7-9 combines with J gene TRBJ2-7; 7 bases map to TRBD2. This receptor was identified in a woman under 30 in good health. The specimen was naive CD4+ T cells from blood. The CDR3 is CASSLSGVARNYEQYF. The CDR3 nucleotides are TGTGCCAGCAGCCTAAGCGGGGTAGCGAGAAACTACGAGCAGTACTTC.